Each of the 18 T cell receptor beta chains below was sequenced from the same sample in a study of shared clonotypes between healthy human individuals. The method was immunoSEQ multiplex PCR; TCRdb's version includes in-frame clones alone and lacks a portion of them. This sample has over a million clones; approximately 98.5% occur once, and the top ten carry over 0.3%. What was sequenced was naive CD4+ T cells sorted from blood. As to subset: CD45RA+ positively selected. Receptors were obtained from a man between 25 and 39 years old in good health.

The gene calls are TRBV18 and TRBJ2-3; TRBD2 matches 8 bases. This CDR3 is built from 12 residues. In germline, CDR1 is KGHSH, CDR2 LQKENI. V shed 3 bases and J 11 bases; nucleotides not matched to a gene: 4. DNA of the CDR3: TGTGCCAGCTCACCTCCGGGACTAGGGCAGTATTTT. This translates into CASSPPGLGQYF.

This chain links TRBV5-1 with TRBJ2-3; D not certain. The CDR3 consists of 13 residues. The V gene's germline CDR1 is SGHRS and CDR2 YFSETQ. Between the trimmed V and J ends, which lost 5 bases and 0 bases, there was a span of 7 bases. Here the CDR3 reads CASRESSTDTQYF. The CDR3 coding sequence is TGCGCCAGCAGAGAATCTAGCACAGATACGCAGTATTTT.

The rearrangement uses TRBV29-1 and TRBJ2-5; no firm D call. The germline gives CDR1 SQVTM, CDR2 ANQGSEA. The CDR3 covers 13 residues. Trimming cost V 4 bases and J 5 bases, with 14 bases left between them. The CDR3 region is CSVGFDPRETQYF. The CDR3 DNA is TGCAGCGTTGGTTTCGATCCCCGGGAGACCCAGTACTTC.

The chain recombines TRBV9 with TRBJ1-1; D is unclear. Trimming removed 4 bases from V and 0 bases from J, with 22 bases in between. The CDR3 spans 18 residues. Germline V CDR1 and CDR2: SGDLS, YYNGEE. The chain's CDR3 is CASSPTRNAADMNTEAFF. CDR3 nucleotides: TGTGCCAGCAGCCCAACCCGGAATGCTGCAGACATGAACACTGAAGCTTTCTTT.

This chain connects TRBV19 to TRBJ2-4; D is ambiguous. Germline V CDR1 and CDR2: LNHDA, SQIVND (reference sequence). The CDR3 runs to 13 residues. With 4 bases removed from V and 13 bases from J, the gap between germline ends came to 17 bases. The CDR3 loop reads CASSTSRASSQYF. CDR3 bases: TGTGCCAGTAGTACCTCTCGGGCATCGTCACAGTACTTC.

The chain uses TRBV28 and TRBJ2-2; 8 bases map to TRBD1. This CDR3 comprises 16 residues. Per germline, CDR1 MDHEN and CDR2 SYDVKM. V lost 3 bases to trimming and J lost 4 bases; unmatched junction nucleotides: 7. CDR3 DNA: TGTGCCAGCAGTTTCCCGGGACAGGTTGCCACCGGGGAGCTGTTTTTT. Translation gives CASSFPGQVATGELFF. Drawing the rest from reference TRBV28 and TRBJ2-2, the complete variable domain is DVKVTQSSRYLVKRTGEKVFLECVQDMDHENMFWYRQDPGLGLRLIYFSYDVKMKEKGDIPEGYSVSREKKERFSLILESASTNQTSMYLCASSFPGQVATGELFFGEGSRLTVL.

The chain carries TRBV7-9 and TRBJ2-7, with 9 bases identical to TRBD1. The germline CDR1 and CDR2 sequences are SEHNR and FQNEAQ (reference sequence). The CDR3 length is 13 residues. V lost 5 bases and J lost 6; bases outside the gene matches: 5. Written as DNA, the CDR3 is TGTGCCAGCAGCAGGGACAGGGTGGGCGAGCAGTACTTC. It encodes CASSRDRVGEQYF.

The chain links TRBV28 to TRBJ2-5; D not certain. Trimming pared 5 bases from V and 0 bases from J, leaving 7 bases between. Germline V gene lookup returns CDR1 MDHEN and CDR2 SYDVKM. The CDR3 sequence is 13 residues long. The CDR3 DNA follows: TGTGCCAGCAGTCTAAGGTACCAAGAGACCCAGTACTTC. This codes for CASSLRYQETQYF. Based on the CDR3 plus reference TRBV28 and TRBJ2-5, the full variable domain is DVKVTQSSRYLVKRTGEKVFLECVQDMDHENMFWYRQDPGLGLRLIYFSYDVKMKEKGDIPEGYSVSREKKERFSLILESASTNQTSMYLCASSLRYQETQYFGPGTRLLVL.

This chain links TRBV29-1 with TRBJ1-2; D is unresolved. The CDR3 runs to 13 residues. V lost 3 bases, J lost 2 bases, and 10 bases lay in between. CDR1 and CDR2 (germline): SQVTM, ANQGSEA. This CDR3 is CSVESRLNYGYTF. CDR3 DNA sequence: TGCAGCGTTGAGAGCAGGTTGAACTATGGCTACACCTTC.

CDR3 amino acids: CASSQPRGTVGELFF. The CDR3 nucleotides are TGTGCCAGCAGCCAACCCCGAGGGACAGTCGGGGAGCTGTTTTTT. The genes are TRBV7-9 and TRBJ2-2; 7 bases align to TRBD1. Germline V gene data show CDR1 as SEHNR and CDR2 as FQNEAQ (reference sequence). This CDR3 is built from 15 residues. V lost 5 bases, J lost 7 bases, and 10 bases stayed unmatched.

The V and J genes are TRBV29-1 and TRBJ2-5, with D perhaps TRBD1 (6 bases). Deletions cut 7 bases from V and 5 bases from J, with 14 bases between. The CDR3 consists of 12 residues. CDR1 is SQVTM, CDR2 ANQGSEA, per germline. The CDR3 DNA reads TGCAGCGCGGGACAAGGAGGTGAGACCCAGTACTTC. Encoded protein: CSAGQGGETQYF.

The chain is built from TRBV5-6 and TRBJ1-1, with D possibly matching TRBD1 (5 bases). The length of the CDR3 is 12 residues. The ends were cut back, 4 bases at V and 7 bases at J, with 11 bases in the middle. CDR1 SGHDT and CDR2 YYEEEE come from the germline V gene. CDR3 sequence (DNA): TGTGCCAGCAGCCGGAGGGGTGGTGAAGCTTTCTTT. Translating gives CASSRRGGEAFF.

The rearrangement uses TRBV11-2 and TRBJ2-7; 7 bases are a match to TRBD1. V dropped 5 bases and J dropped 2; count of bases not matched to a gene: 12. Germline CDR1 SGHAT, CDR2 FQNNGV. The CDR3 covers 16 residues. The CDR3 loop reads CASSPSGQARPYEQYF. DNA for the CDR3: TGTGCCAGCAGCCCATCAGGACAGGCCAGACCCTACGAGCAGTACTTC.

CDR3 bases: TGCGCCAGCAGCTCCGGAGGGGGCAGCCTCGAGCAGTACTTC. As protein: CASSSGGGSLEQYF. The V call is TRBV5-1, the J call TRBJ2-7; TRBD1 is a possible D gene (7 bases). The germline gives CDR1 SGHRS, CDR2 YFSETQ. The CDR3 totals 14 residues. V gave up 3 bases and J gave up 6 bases, with 16 bases separating them.

This chain joins TRBV18 and TRBJ2-5, with 7 bases fitting TRBD1. Trimming took 6 bases from V and 4 from J; bases not matched to a gene: 8. This CDR3 comprises 14 residues. From germline, CDR1 is KGHSH and CDR2 LQKENI. CDR3 region: CASSQKQGSETQYF. CDR3 nucleotides: TGTGCCAGCTCGCAGAAACAGGGGTCAGAGACCCAGTACTTC.

This clone was recorded only once. The chain uses TRBV9 and TRBJ2-7, with D possibly TRBD2 on 6 matching bases. Germline V gives CDR1 SGDLS, CDR2 YYNGEE. V dropped 2 bases and J dropped 2 bases, with 14 bases sitting between them. This CDR3 contains 15 residues. The CDR3 bases are TGTGCCAGCAGCGTGGAGGGAGCCCATCCCTACGAGCAGTACTTC. The encoded protein is CASSVEGAHPYEQYF.

This clone was picked up one time. The chain carries TRBV5-1 and TRBJ2-1; D ambiguous. This CDR3 region has 13 residues. CDR1 and CDR2 from the germline V gene are SGHRS and YFSETQ. Trimming cost V 0 bases and J 6 bases, with 7 bases left between them. In nucleotides, the CDR3 is TGCGCCAGCAGCTTGGATGCGCTCAATGAGCAGTTCTTC. It codes for CASSLDALNEQFF.

The chain uses TRBV9 and TRBJ2-7; weak D call: TRBD2 (5 bases). V was trimmed by 0 bases and J by 2 bases, leaving 18 bases between them. Germline values: CDR1 SGDLS, CDR2 YYNGEE. The CDR3 covers 17 residues. DNA of the CDR3: TGTGCCAGCAGCGTAGGAGATGGGCGGGTTGCCCCCTACGAGCAGTACTTC. Encoded protein: CASSVGDGRVAPYEQYF.